These 4 T cell receptor beta chains were all obtained from the same sample, sequenced in a study of blood T cell repertoires in COVID-19. Clones were read by immunoSEQ multiplex PCR, and TCRdb kept only the in-frame ones, dropping some. The table records under 100,000 clones, 90% of them present only once. The sample consisted of peripheral blood. The receptor set was obtained from a man aged 50-60 years with acute or convalescent COVID-19.

The CDR3 sequence: CASSSTGVLGTEAFF. CDR3 nucleotide sequence: TGTGCCAGCAGCTCGACAGGGGTTTTGGGCACTGAAGCTTTCTTT. This chain connects TRBV11-2 to TRBJ1-1, with 8 bases identical to TRBD1. The CDR3 is 15 residues long. The junction had 8 bases not matched to a gene; V was cut back by 4 bases and J by 4 bases. The germline V gene has CDR1 SGHAT and CDR2 FQNNGV.

This clone appeared a single time. V gene TRBV30 combines with J gene TRBJ2-1, with unresolved D. The length of the CDR3 is 14 residues. Trimming stripped 3 bases from V and 5 bases from J, with 14 bases between. The germline V gene has CDR1 GTSNPN and CDR2 SVGIG (reference sequence). This chain's CDR3 is CAWSVLSLDNEQFF. The CDR3 DNA follows: TGTGCCTGGAGCGTCCTAAGCTTGGACAATGAGCAGTTCTTC.

The chain is built from TRBV2 and TRBJ1-5; D is possibly TRBD1 (5 bases). Deletions cut 6 bases from V and 0 bases from J, with 15 bases between. This CDR3 comprises 16 residues. In germline, CDR1 is SNHLY, CDR2 FYNNEI. This chain's CDR3 is CASRSWTHNSNQPQHF. The CDR3 region has the DNA TGTGCCAGCAGAAGCTGGACACACAATAGCAATCAGCCCCAGCATTTT.

This sequence joins TRBV5-1 and TRBJ2-3; D is possibly TRBD2 (6 bases). Trimming removed 2 bases from V and 1 base from J, with 14 bases in between. There are 16 residues in the CDR3. CDR1 and CDR2 (germline): SGHRS, YFSETQ. As DNA, the CDR3 is TGCGCCAGCAGCTTAGGGAAGAGGGAGGGCACAGATACGCAGTATTTT. It specifies CASSLGKREGTDTQYF.